The present entry profiles one T cell receptor (beta chain) with its context. Its antigen is currently unknown. The sample comes from a study of Graves' ophthalmopathy and Graves' hyperthyroidism. The study's findings and limits: Most clonotypes expanded in thyroid above 0.001 frequency were present in blood too.

Researchers turned away patients with other autoimmune diseases, uncontrolled infections, pregnancy or lactation. Clinicians made diagnoses from clinical symptoms, serum thyroxine, TRAb, thyroid ultrasound and orbital computed tomography. The PBMCs had their origin in more than 9.5 ml of fresh peripheral blood. Trimming pared 4 bases from V and 0 bases from J, leaving 12 bases between. The germline V gene encodes CDR1 SQVTM and CDR2 ANQGSEA. The CDR3 loop spans 14 amino acids. Amplifying from RNA transcripts, the study obtained TCR beta CDR3 regions. The workflow started with a first-round RT-PCR run with HTBI primers and then moved on to a second-round multiplex PCR. MiXCR, run by TCRdb on the multiplex PCR reads, gives a single entry per CDR3 protein. Among 150,000 or so distinct CDR3 sequences listed, roughly two fifths were seen once.

The TCR comes from a woman aged 40-49 years with Graves' ophthalmopathy. The specimen was peripheral blood. This chain joins TRBV29-1 and TRBJ2-5; weak D call: TRBD1 (5 bases). The CDR3 region is CSVADSVYQETQYF. As DNA, the CDR3 is TGCAGCGTTGCAGACAGCGTTTACCAAGAGACCCAGTACTTC.